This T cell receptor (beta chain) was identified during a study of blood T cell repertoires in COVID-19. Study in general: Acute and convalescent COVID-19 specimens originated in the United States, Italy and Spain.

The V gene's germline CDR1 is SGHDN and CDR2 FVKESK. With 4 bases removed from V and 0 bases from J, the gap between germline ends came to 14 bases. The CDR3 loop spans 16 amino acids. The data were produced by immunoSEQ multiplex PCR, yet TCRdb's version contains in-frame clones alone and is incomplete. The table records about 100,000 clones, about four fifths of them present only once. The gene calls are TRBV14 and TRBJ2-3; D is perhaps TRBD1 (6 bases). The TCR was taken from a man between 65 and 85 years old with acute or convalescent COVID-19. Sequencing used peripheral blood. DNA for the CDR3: TGTGCCAGCAGCCGGCTTAGGGGGTCTAGCACAGATACGCAGTATTTT. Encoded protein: CASSRLRGSSTDTQYF. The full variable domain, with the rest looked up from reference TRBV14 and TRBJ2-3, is EAGVTQFPSHSVIEKGQTVTLRCDPISGHDNLYWYRRVMGKEIKFLLHFVKESKQDESGMPNNRFLAERTGGTYSTLKVQPAELEDSGVYFCASSRLRGSSTDTQYFGPGTRLTVL.